Listed here are 14 T cell receptor beta chains from one sample, sequenced in a study of shared clonotypes between healthy human individuals. Clones were read by immunoSEQ multiplex PCR, and TCRdb kept only the in-frame ones, dropping some. The sample has about 2,500,000 clones; around nine tenths are singletons. Sequenced: naive CD4+ T cells sorted from blood. Described subset: CD45RA+ positively selected. Receptors originate from a man aged 18 to 29 in good health.

The gene calls are TRBV19 and TRBJ2-3, with TRBD2 matching 9 bases. The CDR3 length is 16 residues. Germline CDR1 LNHDA, CDR2 SQIVND (reference sequence). After removal of 3 bases from V and 6 bases from J, the junction contained 10 bases not matched to a gene. The CDR3 is CASSMGLAGDGDTQYF. The CDR3 DNA reads TGTGCCAGTAGTATGGGATTAGCGGGGGACGGGGATACGCAGTATTTT.

The chain recombines TRBV6-1 with TRBJ2-7; tentatively, D is TRBD1 (5 bases). This CDR3 spans 12 amino acids. V lost 7 bases and J lost 3, with 10 bases in between. Germline V gene lookup returns CDR1 MNHNS and CDR2 SASEGT. In nucleotides, the CDR3 is TGTGCCAGCATGACAGCGTACTACGAGCAGTACTTC. It is translated as CASMTAYYEQYF.

This chain uses TRBV6-1 with TRBJ2-7; 8 positions agree with TRBD1. The CDR3 totals 15 residues. From germline, CDR1 is MNHNS and CDR2 SASEGT. The V segment lost 4 bases and the J segment 2 bases; nucleotides outside the gene matches: 7. CDR3 amino acids: CASSGQTGATYEQYF. The CDR3 DNA is TGTGCCAGCAGTGGTCAGACAGGGGCGACCTACGAGCAGTACTTC.

The V call is TRBV7-9, the J call TRBJ1-2; no reliable D call. The V gene's germline CDR1 is SEHNR and CDR2 FQNEAQ (reference sequence). The CDR3 covers 12 residues. The V gene lost 5 bases and the J gene lost 7 bases, with 11 bases spanning the gap. This chain's CDR3 is CASSKIEGGYTF. The DNA of the CDR3 is TGTGCCAGCAGCAAAATAGAGGGTGGCTACACCTTC.

This clone was counted once. The CDR3 DNA reads as TGTGCCAGCAGCTTAGCCAGCCCTAACTATGGCTACACCTTC. This sequence encodes CASSLASPNYGYTF. V is TRBV7-2 and J is TRBJ1-2, with D uncertain. The V end was cut by 0 bases, the J end by 0 bases, with 5 bases between. The V gene's germline CDR1 is SGHTA and CDR2 FQGNSA. The CDR3 has 14 residues. Variable domain in full (rest from reference TRBV7-2 and TRBJ1-2): GAGVSQSPSNKVTEKGKDVELRCDPISGHTALYWYRQSLGQGLEFLIYFQGNSAPDKSGLPSDRFSAERTGGSVSTLTIQRTQQEDSAVYLCASSLASPNYGYTFGSGTRLTVV.

The J gene is TRBJ2-1, the V gene TRBV2; D call uncertain. CDR3 length: 13 residues. Germline V lookup: CDR1 SNHLY, CDR2 FYNNEI. The V end was cut by 10 bases, the J end by 7 bases, with 17 bases between. The CDR3 DNA is TGTGCCATTCAAGTCCCCCTGGTGAATGAGCAGTTCTTC. Protein product: CAIQVPLVNEQFF.

The rearrangement joins TRBV7-8 to TRBJ1-6; D is unclear. Trimming removed 6 bases at V and 7 bases at J, with 19 bases between. Germline V CDR1 and CDR2: SGHVS, FQNEAQ. The CDR3 extends over 16 amino acids. Here the CDR3 reads CASSPTGGFQNSPLHF. The CDR3 DNA reads as TGTGCCAGCAGTCCTACGGGCGGGTTTCAAAATTCACCCCTCCACTTT.

The CDR3 region is CASSPDPLSLAFF. The DNA for the CDR3 is TGTGCCAGCAGTCCCGACCCACTCTCGCTAGCGTTCTTC. The V gene is TRBV6-5, the J gene TRBJ2-1, with D maybe TRBD2 (5 bases). CDR1 and CDR2 (germline): MNHEY, SVGAGI. CDR3 length: 13 amino acids. V was pared by 5 bases and J by 15 bases, with 20 bases between.

The chain combines TRBV11-2 with TRBJ2-1; 15 nucleotides line up with TRBD2. The CDR3 length is 18 residues. The V gene's germline CDR1 is SGHAT and CDR2 FQNNGV. V was clipped by 5 bases and J by 3 bases; unmatched bases: 8. Here the CDR3 reads CASSAGTSGGTFYNEQFF. CDR3 DNA sequence: TGTGCCAGCAGCGCCGGGACTAGCGGGGGGACTTTCTACAATGAGCAGTTCTTC.

This clone appeared once. This chain links TRBV5-6 with TRBJ2-5; 13 bases map to TRBD2. The junction had 5 bases not matched to a gene; V was cut back by 4 bases and J by 2 bases. Germline V lookup: CDR1 SGHDT, CDR2 YYEEEE. The CDR3 runs to 16 residues. As DNA, the CDR3 is TGTGCCAGCAGCGTTGGACTAGCGGGGGTACAAGAGACCCAGTACTTC. It specifies CASSVGLAGVQETQYF.

V and J are TRBV9 and TRBJ2-7, with 9 bases that match TRBD1. The germline V gene encodes CDR1 SGDLS and CDR2 YYNGEE. The CDR3 is 18 amino acids. Trimming took 3 bases from V and 7 from J; bases not matched to a gene: 20. CDR3 amino acids: CASSAVDRPGTGIGEQYF. CDR3 nucleotide sequence: TGTGCCAGCAGCGCCGTAGACCGACCCGGGACAGGGATCGGGGAGCAGTACTTC.

The CDR3 region has the DNA TGTGCCATCAGTGAAGGGACAGGGGCGGCCTACACCTTC. Protein sequence: CAISEGTGAAYTF. This sequence joins TRBV10-3 and TRBJ1-2; TRBD1 matches at 10 bases. Germline CDR1 ENHRY, CDR2 SYGVKD. The V and J ends lost 3 bases and 10 bases, in that order; junction bases with no gene match: 5. The CDR3 extends over 13 amino acids.

V and J are TRBV27 and TRBJ1-4; D ambiguous. V was trimmed by 8 bases and J by 5 bases, leaving 12 bases between them. This CDR3 is built from 13 residues. The germline V gene encodes CDR1 MNHEY and CDR2 SMNVEV (reference sequence). CDR3 amino acids: CASRPLVNEKLFF. Written as DNA, the CDR3 is TGTGCCAGCCGCCCCCTGGTAAATGAAAAACTGTTTTTT.

The chain recombines TRBV4-3 with TRBJ2-7; tentatively, D is TRBD2 (6 bases). Germline CDR1 reads LGHNA; CDR2 reads YSLEER. V was trimmed by 0 bases and J by 0 bases, leaving 21 bases between them. The CDR3 extends over 19 amino acids. CDR3 loop: CASSQDTLLSAGNSYEQYF. The CDR3, as DNA: TGCGCCAGCAGCCAAGATACCCTCCTTTCAGCGGGTAACTCCTACGAGCAGTACTTC.